The source of this TCR beta chain is a study of tumor-infiltrating lymphocytes in primary liver carcinoma. Across the whole study: Each of the growths was stage T1-T3 N0M0, extending roughly 4.2 to 10 cm across.

In this sample, this clonotype turned up a few times. Germline DNA was extracted alongside blood RNA, which was obtained from unsorted whole blood. Those patients suffered from chronic HBV infection and were treatment-naive. Surgery was preceded by the collection of roughly 4 milliliters of peripheral blood. Using a constant-region primer together with ProtoScript II reverse transcriptase, TCR beta cDNA was made from roughly 520 ng of total RNA. What produced the TCR beta libraries was three nested multiplex PCR rounds using slightly modified ARM-PCR. TRBV1-TRBV30 forward primers paired with a C-beta reverse primer were used in the first two PCR rounds, which ran approximately 10 cycles each. TCRdb independently ran MiXCR on the multiplex PCR reads; one entry per CDR3 protein. The data contain fewer than 400,000 distinct CDR3 sequences, 50% to 60% of them singletons. V was cut by 2 bases and J by 5 bases, with 10 bases left in between. The CDR3 loop spans 14 amino acids. CDR1 MNHEY and CDR2 SVGEGT come from the germline V gene.

The material sequenced was peripheral blood. The receptor was derived from a woman in her 30s with primary liver carcinoma and hepatitis B virus infection. The V gene is TRBV6-2 or TRBV6-3, the J gene TRBJ1-5, with D maybe TRBD1 (5 bases). The CDR3 spells CASSYPGTDQPQHF. CDR3 DNA sequence: TGTGCCAGCAGTTACCCTGGGACGGATCAGCCCCAGCATTTT.